The 25 T cell receptor beta chains given below trace back to one sample, sequenced in a study of control samples from healthy donors and cancer patients. Sequenced by immunoSEQ multiplex PCR; TCRdb stores in-frame clones only, minus some. The table has approximately 100,000 clones, approximately 90% seen once. Material for sequencing was blood. Receptors originate from a young man in good health.

This clone was observed a few times. The chain has TRBV27 and TRBJ1-6; no definite D call. Germline CDR1 and CDR2: MNHEY and SMNVEV (reference sequence). Trimming removed 6 bases at V and 0 bases at J, with 9 bases between. This CDR3 is built from 15 residues. CDR3 in DNA: TGTGCCAGCAGGGAGGGCAGCTCCTATAATTCACCCCTCCACTTT. This codes for CASREGSSYNSPLHF.

The chain joins TRBV19 to TRBJ1-2, with D possibly matching TRBD1 (5 bases). This CDR3 has 15 amino acids. V was cut by 5 bases and J by 0 bases, with 13 bases left in between. CDR1 is LNHDA and CDR2 is SQIVND in the germline V gene (reference sequence). CDR3: CASSVSPGANYGYTF. CDR3 in DNA: TGTGCCAGTAGTGTCTCCCCGGGGGCTAACTATGGCTACACCTTC.

The V and J genes are TRBV11-2 and TRBJ1-6; D remains ambiguous. The CDR3 consists of 15 residues. V was trimmed by 2 bases and J by 0 bases, leaving 5 bases between them. Looked up from germline, CDR1 is SGHAT and CDR2 is FQNNGV. CDR3 sequence: CASSLTDSYNSPLHF. DNA for the CDR3: TGTGCCAGCAGCTTAACAGACTCCTATAATTCACCCCTCCACTTT. Complete variable domain (other parts from reference TRBV11-2 and TRBJ1-6): EAGVAQSPRYKIIEKRQSVAFWCNPISGHATLYWYQQILGQGPKLLIQFQNNGVVDDSQLPKDRFSAERLKGVDSTLKIQPAKLEDSAVYLCASSLTDSYNSPLHFGNGTRLTVT.

With respect to this clone: Other DNA sequences in this specimen translate into the identical CDR3. CDR3 protein: CASSSGRTGGPPGANVLTF. For the CDR3, the DNA is TGTGCCAGCAGCTCCGGGCGGACAGGGGGCCCCCCTGGGGCCAACGTCCTGACTTTC. The chain couples TRBV7-3 to TRBJ2-6; 11 positions match TRBD1. The CDR3 consists of 19 residues. Germline V gene lookup returns CDR1 SGHTA and CDR2 FQGTGA. J lost 2 bases, V lost 4 bases, and 10 bases had no gene match.

This CDR3 reads CASSLLGSGETQYF. The CDR3 nucleotides are TGTGCCAGCAGTTTATTGGGGTCAGGAGAGACCCAGTACTTC. The chain recombines TRBV27 with TRBJ2-5; D not certain. This CDR3 is built from 14 residues. Germline V CDR1 and CDR2: MNHEY, SMNVEV (reference sequence). The V end lost 1 base, the J end lost 4 bases, and 10 bases lay between the germline ends.

This sequence joins TRBV11-1 and TRBJ2-3; the D gene could be TRBD1 or TRBD2 (5 bases each). The germline V gene has CDR1 SGHAT and CDR2 FQDESV (reference sequence). Trimming stripped 4 bases from V and 0 bases from J, with 8 bases between. This CDR3 is 14 amino acids long. CDR3: CASSWDRSTDTQYF. For the CDR3, the DNA is TGTGCCAGCAGCTGGGACCGGAGCACAGATACGCAGTATTTT. Together with reference TRBV11-1 and TRBJ2-3, the CDR3 gives the full variable domain: EAEVAQSPRYKITEKSQAVAFWCDPISGHATLYWYRQILGQGPELLVQFQDESVVDDSQLPKDRFSAERLKGVDSTLKIQPAELGDSAMYLCASSWDRSTDTQYFGPGTRLTVL.

This chain connects TRBV15 to TRBJ2-1, with no clear D. The CDR3 extends over 14 amino acids. The V and J ends lost 5 bases and 6 bases respectively, with 14 bases between them. Per germline, CDR1 LNHNV and CDR2 YYDKDF (reference sequence). The CDR3 loop reads CATSGGERPNEQFF. In DNA, the CDR3 is TGTGCCACCAGCGGCGGCGAACGGCCCAATGAGCAGTTCTTC.

Here the CDR3 reads CASSSQGGNQPQHF. Written as DNA, the CDR3 is TGTGCCAGCAGCTCACAGGGCGGCAATCAGCCCCAGCATTTT. The V call is TRBV7-9, the J call TRBJ1-5; perhaps TRBD1 as D (6 bases). The CDR3 runs to 14 residues. In germline, CDR1 is SEHNR, CDR2 FQNEAQ (reference sequence). The V end lost 4 bases, the J end lost 2 bases, and 9 bases lay between the germline ends. Drawing the rest from reference TRBV7-9 and TRBJ1-5, the complete variable domain is DTGVSQNPRHKITKRGQNVTFRCDPISEHNRLYWYRQTLGQGPEFLTYFQNEAQLEKSRLLSDRFSAERPKGSFSTLEIQRTEQGDSAMYLCASSSQGGNQPQHFGDGTRLSIL.

CDR3 residues: CASSGRGFYEQYV. The CDR3, as DNA: TGTGCCAGCTCGGGCCGGGGATTTTACGAGCAGTACGTC. The V gene is TRBV6-6, the J gene TRBJ2-7, with a weak D call TRBD2 (5 bases). This CDR3 is built from 13 residues. V lost 8 bases to trimming and J lost 4 bases, with 15 bases between them. The germline gives CDR1 MNHNY, CDR2 SVGAGI (reference sequence).

The chain is built from TRBV27 and TRBJ2-4; D perhaps matches TRBD2 (7 bases). CDR1 is MNHEY and CDR2 is SMNVEV in the germline V gene (reference sequence). CDR3 size: 16 residues. Trimming removed 5 bases at V and 2 bases at J, with 16 bases between. CDR3 region: CASSPWTAGTKNIQYF. Written as DNA, the CDR3 is TGTGCCAGCAGTCCTTGGACAGCGGGGACCAAAAACATTCAGTACTTC.

This chain connects TRBV6-6 to TRBJ1-2, with a weak D call TRBD1 (6 bases). Germline lookup yields CDR1 MNHNY and CDR2 SVGAGI (reference sequence). CDR3 length equals 15 residues. The V gene lost 7 bases and the J gene lost 0 bases, with 15 bases spanning the gap. CDR3 amino acids: CASTAAGVTNYGYTF. The CDR3 DNA reads as TGTGCCAGCACCGCAGCAGGGGTAACTAACTATGGCTACACCTTC.

The chain uses TRBV5-3 and TRBJ2-1; possible D gene TRBD2, 5 bases. TRBV5-3 is an ORF for which the function is uncertain. The CDR3 runs 15 residues. Between the trimmed V and J ends, which lost 3 bases and 7 bases, there was a span of 17 bases. The CDR3 nucleotides are TGTGCCAGAAGCTCGACGAAACAAGGCGGGAATGAGCAGTTCTTC. Amino acid sequence: CARSSTKQGGNEQFF.

The chain recombines TRBV7-2 with TRBJ2-5; TRBD2 matches 7 bases. The J segment lost 9 bases and the V segment lost 4 bases, leaving 14 bases of the junction unmatched. This CDR3 contains 15 residues. Looked up from germline, CDR1 is SGHTA and CDR2 is FQGNSA. Written as DNA, the CDR3 is TGTGCCAGCAGCTCCGGCCCTAGCGGTAAAAGGGCCCAGTACTTC. Amino acid sequence: CASSSGPSGKRAQYF.

The J gene is TRBJ2-7, the V gene TRBV6-6; 11 bases map to TRBD2. CDR3 length: 15 residues. The ends lost 6 bases at V and 1 base at J; junction bases unmatched: 5. Per germline, CDR1 MNHNY and CDR2 SVGAGI (reference sequence). CDR3 sequence reads: CASSSGTSGSYEQYF. The CDR3 DNA is TGTGCCAGCAGCTCCGGGACTAGCGGTTCCTACGAGCAGTACTTC.

This chain links TRBV5-1 with TRBJ2-1, with TRBD2 identical over 8 bases. The CDR3 is 19 amino acids. Germline V gene data show CDR1 as SGHRS and CDR2 as YFSETQ. Trimming removed 1 base from V and 5 bases from J; junction bases left unmatched: 17. The CDR3 protein is CASSLRGGRVLAANNEQFF. In DNA, the CDR3 is TGCGCCAGCAGCTTGCGGGGGGGCAGGGTTCTAGCAGCTAACAATGAGCAGTTCTTC.

The chain couples TRBV5-5 to TRBJ1-1, with TRBD1 matching over 8 bases. This CDR3 comprises 15 residues. CDR1 is SGHKS and CDR2 is YYEKEE in the germline V gene (reference sequence). V was pared by 5 bases and J by 0 bases, with 6 bases of the junction left unmatched. CDR3 amino acids: CASRDRVVMNTEAFF. The DNA of the CDR3 is TGTGCCAGCAGGGACAGGGTGGTCATGAACACTGAAGCTTTCTTT.

The V call is TRBV5-1, the J call TRBJ1-2; the D is unclear. The V end lost 4 bases, the J end lost 2 bases, and 9 bases lay between the germline ends. Germline V gives CDR1 SGHRS, CDR2 YFSETQ. The CDR3 length is 13 residues. The CDR3 nucleotides are TGCGCCAGCAGCAAGGATAGGAACTATGGCTACACCTTC. Residues: CASSKDRNYGYTF.

The chain uses TRBV7-8 and TRBJ1-3; D is uncertain. The V and J ends lost 6 bases and 0 bases respectively, with 12 bases between them. Per germline, CDR1 SGHVS and CDR2 FQNEAQ. CDR3 size: 15 residues. In DNA form, the CDR3 reads TGTGCCAGCAGGGGAGAGGGATTCTCTGGAAACACCATATATTTT. Encoded protein: CASRGEGFSGNTIYF.

The genes are TRBV7-2 and TRBJ2-1; 13 bases agree with TRBD2. Germline V gives CDR1 SGHTA, CDR2 FQGNSA. The V and J ends lost 2 bases and 0 bases, in that order; junction bases with no gene match: 7. The CDR3 length is 19 residues. The DNA of the CDR3 is TGTGCCAGCAGCTTAAGGGGAGGGACTAGCGGGACCTCCTACAATGAGCAGTTCTTC. Protein sequence: CASSLRGGTSGTSYNEQFF.

The CDR3 coding sequence is TGTGCCAGCAGCCAAGGACTGCGAACTGGAAACACCATATATTTT. Translation: CASSQGLRTGNTIYF. The rearrangement joins TRBV14 to TRBJ1-3; unclear D gene. V was shortened by 1 base and J by 2 bases, with 9 bases between the two germline ends. CDR3 length: 15 residues. Germline V gene data show CDR1 as SGHDN and CDR2 as FVKESK.

As concerns this clone: The same CDR3 arises from other DNA sequences in this sample as well. The chain employs TRBV7-2 and TRBJ2-5, with a weak D call TRBD1 (6 bases). This CDR3 region has 15 residues. Per the germline V gene, CDR1 is SGHTA and CDR2 is FQGNSA. V was clipped by 1 base and J by 5 bases, with 14 bases between them. In nucleotides, the CDR3 is TGTGCCAGCAGCTTAGGGGCAGGGGTGGGGGAGACCCAGTACTTC. It is translated as CASSLGAGVGETQYF.

The CDR3, as DNA: TGCGCCAGCAGGGAAAGACCCGGGATCTCCTACGAGCAGTACTTC. It yields the protein CASRERPGISYEQYF. The chain links TRBV10-2 to TRBJ2-7, with a possible D match to TRBD2 (5 bases). The ends were cut back, 6 bases at V and 0 bases at J, with 15 bases in the middle. CDR3 length: 15 residues. CDR1 is WSHSY and CDR2 is SAAADI in the germline V gene.

The sample holds a few counts of this clone. V gene TRBV4-2 combines with J gene TRBJ1-5; D gene unclear. This CDR3 has 13 residues. Trimming removed 3 bases at V and 0 bases at J, with 3 bases between. Germline CDR1 is LGHNA and CDR2 is YNFKEQ. This CDR3 is CASSHLSNQPQHF. The CDR3 nucleotides are TGTGCCAGCAGCCATCTTAGCAATCAGCCCCAGCATTTT.

The chain is built from TRBV7-2 and TRBJ2-3, with 7 bases fitting TRBD2. The CDR3 spans 16 residues. Germline V gene data show CDR1 as SGHTA and CDR2 as FQGNSA. V lost 5 bases and J lost 7; bases outside the gene matches: 15. The CDR3: CASSRPRAGDSNTQYF. In nucleotides, the CDR3 is TGTGCCAGCAGCCGTCCCCGGGCGGGAGATAGTAATACGCAGTATTTT.

The chain recombines TRBV12-5 with TRBJ1-3, with a weak D call TRBD1 (6 bases). Germline V CDR1 and CDR2: LGHNT, FRNRAP. The germline V and J ends were trimmed by 1 base and 5 bases, with 15 bases remaining between them. The CDR3 consists of 16 residues. The CDR3 DNA sequence: TGTGCTAGTGGTTTGGGGGAGGGGGGCAAGAGAAACACCATATATTTT. This codes for CASGLGEGGKRNTIYF.